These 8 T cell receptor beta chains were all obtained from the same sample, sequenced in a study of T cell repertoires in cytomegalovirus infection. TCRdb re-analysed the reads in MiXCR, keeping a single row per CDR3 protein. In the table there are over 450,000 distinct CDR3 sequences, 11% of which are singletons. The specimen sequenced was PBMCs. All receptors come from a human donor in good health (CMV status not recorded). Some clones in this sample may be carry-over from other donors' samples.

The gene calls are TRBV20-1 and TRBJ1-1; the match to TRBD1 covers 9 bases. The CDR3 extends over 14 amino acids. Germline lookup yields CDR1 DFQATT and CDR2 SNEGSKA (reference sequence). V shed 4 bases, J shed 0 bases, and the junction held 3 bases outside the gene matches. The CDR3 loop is CSANRGPLNTEAFF. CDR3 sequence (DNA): TGCAGTGCTAACAGGGGGCCCTTGAACACTGAAGCTTTCTTT.

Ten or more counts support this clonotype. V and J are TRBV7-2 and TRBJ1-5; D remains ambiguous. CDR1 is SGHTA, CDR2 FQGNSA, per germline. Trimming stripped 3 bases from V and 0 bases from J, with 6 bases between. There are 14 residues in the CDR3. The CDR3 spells CASSLSYSNQPQHF. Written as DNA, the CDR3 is TGTGCCAGCAGCTTGTCTTATAGCAATCAGCCCCAGCATTTT.

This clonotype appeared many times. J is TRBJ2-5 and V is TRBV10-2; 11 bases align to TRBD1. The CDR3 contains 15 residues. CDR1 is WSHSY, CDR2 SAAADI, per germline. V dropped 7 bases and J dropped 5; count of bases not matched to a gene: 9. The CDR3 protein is CASNPRDRGEETQYF. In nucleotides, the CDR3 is TGCGCCAGCAACCCTCGGGACAGGGGGGAGGAGACCCAGTACTTC.

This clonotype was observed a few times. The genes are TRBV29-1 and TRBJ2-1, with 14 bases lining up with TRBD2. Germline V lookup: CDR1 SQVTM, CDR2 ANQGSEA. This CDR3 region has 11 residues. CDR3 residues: CRGTSGGEQFF. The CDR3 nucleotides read TGCAGGGGGACTAGCGGGGGAGAGCAGTTCTTC.

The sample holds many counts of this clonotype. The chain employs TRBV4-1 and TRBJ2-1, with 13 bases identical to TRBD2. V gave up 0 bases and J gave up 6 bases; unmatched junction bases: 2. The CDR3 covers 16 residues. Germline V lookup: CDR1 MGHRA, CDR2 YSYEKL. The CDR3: CASSQDTSGRANEQFF. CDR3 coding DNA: TGCGCCAGCAGCCAAGATACTAGCGGGAGGGCCAATGAGCAGTTCTTC.

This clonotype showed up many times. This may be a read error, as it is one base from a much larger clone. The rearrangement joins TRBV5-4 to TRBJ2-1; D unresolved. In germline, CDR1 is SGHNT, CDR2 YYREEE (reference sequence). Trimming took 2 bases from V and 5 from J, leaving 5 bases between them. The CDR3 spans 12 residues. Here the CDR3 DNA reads TGTGCCAGCAGCTTAGACAACAATGAGCAGTTCTTC. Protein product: CASSLDNNEQFF.

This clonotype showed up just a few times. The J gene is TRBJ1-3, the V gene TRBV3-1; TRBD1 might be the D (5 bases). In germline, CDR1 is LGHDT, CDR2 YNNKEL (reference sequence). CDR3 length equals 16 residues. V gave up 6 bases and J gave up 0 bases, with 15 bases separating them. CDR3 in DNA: TGTGCCAGCAGACCCCCCAGGGCTCACTCTGGAAACACCATATATTTT. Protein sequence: CASRPPRAHSGNTIYF. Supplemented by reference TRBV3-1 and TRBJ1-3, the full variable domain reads DTAVSQTPKYLVTQMGNDKSIKCEQNLGHDTMYWYKQDSKKFLKIMFSYNNKELIINETVPNRFSPKSPDKAHLNLHINSLELGDSAVYFCASRPPRAHSGNTIYFGEGSWLTVV.

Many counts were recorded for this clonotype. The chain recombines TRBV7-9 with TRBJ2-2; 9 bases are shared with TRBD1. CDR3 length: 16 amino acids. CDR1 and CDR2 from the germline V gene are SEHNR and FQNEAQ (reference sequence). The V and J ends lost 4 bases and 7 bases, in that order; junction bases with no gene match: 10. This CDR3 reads CASSSSGTGMSGELFF. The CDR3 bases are TGTGCCAGCAGCTCATCCGGGACAGGGATGAGCGGGGAGCTGTTTTTT.